This TCR beta chain originates from a study of shared clonotypes between healthy human individuals. V lost 0 bases, J lost 1 base, and 21 bases stayed unmatched. Per the germline V gene, CDR1 is SGDLS and CDR2 is YYNGEE. This CDR3 is built from 22 residues. Using immunoSEQ multiplex PCR, the repertoire was profiled, and TCRdb retains in-frame clones only, with some absent. The table lists about 2.4 million clones, more than 80% of them singletons. The sample comprised naive CD4+ T cells sorted from blood. As to subset: CD45RA+ positively selected. The J gene is TRBJ1-5, the V gene TRBV9, with 8 positions matching TRBD1. The clonotype comes from a young man in good health. Here the CDR3 reads CASSVATRGTDREVWSNQPQHF. The DNA of the CDR3 is TGTGCCAGCAGCGTAGCTACACGGGGAACGGACAGGGAGGTTTGGAGCAATCAGCCCCAGCATTTT.